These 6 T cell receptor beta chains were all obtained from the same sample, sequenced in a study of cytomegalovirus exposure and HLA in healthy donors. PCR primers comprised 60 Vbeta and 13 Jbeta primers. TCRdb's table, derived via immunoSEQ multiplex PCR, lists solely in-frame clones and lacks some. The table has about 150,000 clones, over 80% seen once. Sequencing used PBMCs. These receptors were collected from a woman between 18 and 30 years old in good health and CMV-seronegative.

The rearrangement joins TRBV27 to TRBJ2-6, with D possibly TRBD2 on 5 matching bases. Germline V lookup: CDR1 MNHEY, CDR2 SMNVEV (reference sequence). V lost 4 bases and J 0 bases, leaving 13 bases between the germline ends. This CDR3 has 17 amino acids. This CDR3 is CASSWTGSGSGANVLTF. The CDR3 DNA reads TGTGCCAGCAGTTGGACTGGGTCGGGCTCTGGGGCCAACGTCCTGACTTTC.

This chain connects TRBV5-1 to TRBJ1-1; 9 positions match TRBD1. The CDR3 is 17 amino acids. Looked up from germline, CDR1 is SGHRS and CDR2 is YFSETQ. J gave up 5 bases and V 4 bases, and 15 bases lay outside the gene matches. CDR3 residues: CASSPRTGAIGGTEAFF. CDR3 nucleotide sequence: TGCGCCAGCAGCCCGAGGACAGGGGCGATAGGGGGAACTGAAGCTTTCTTT.

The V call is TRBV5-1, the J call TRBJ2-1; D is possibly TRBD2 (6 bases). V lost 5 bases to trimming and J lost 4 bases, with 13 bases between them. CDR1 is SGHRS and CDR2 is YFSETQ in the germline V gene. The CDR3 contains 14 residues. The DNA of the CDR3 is TGCGCCAGCAGTTCGGGCGGGGCTTACAATGAGCAGTTCTTC. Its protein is CASSSGGAYNEQFF. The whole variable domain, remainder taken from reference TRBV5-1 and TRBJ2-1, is KAGVTQTPRYLIKTRGQQVTLSCSPISGHRSVSWYQQTPGQGLQFLFEYFSETQRNKGNFPGRFSGRQFSNSRSEMNVSTLELGDSALYLCASSSGGAYNEQFFGPGTRLTVL.

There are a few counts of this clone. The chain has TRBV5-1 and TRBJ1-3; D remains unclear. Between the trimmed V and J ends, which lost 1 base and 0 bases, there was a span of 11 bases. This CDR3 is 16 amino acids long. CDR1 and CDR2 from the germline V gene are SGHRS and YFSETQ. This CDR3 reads CASSLNTRASGNTIYF. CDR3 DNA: TGCGCCAGCAGCTTGAATACTAGGGCCTCTGGAAACACCATATATTTT.

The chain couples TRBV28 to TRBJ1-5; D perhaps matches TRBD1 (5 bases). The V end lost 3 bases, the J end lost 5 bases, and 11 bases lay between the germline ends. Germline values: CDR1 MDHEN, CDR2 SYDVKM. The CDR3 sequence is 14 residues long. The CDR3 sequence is CASSFPGRDQPQHF. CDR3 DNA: TGTGCCAGCAGTTTCCCGGGCAGGGATCAGCCCCAGCATTTT. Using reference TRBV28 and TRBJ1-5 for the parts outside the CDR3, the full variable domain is DVKVTQSSRYLVKRTGEKVFLECVQDMDHENMFWYRQDPGLGLRLIYFSYDVKMKEKGDIPEGYSVSREKKERFSLILESASTNQTSMYLCASSFPGRDQPQHFGDGTRLSIL.

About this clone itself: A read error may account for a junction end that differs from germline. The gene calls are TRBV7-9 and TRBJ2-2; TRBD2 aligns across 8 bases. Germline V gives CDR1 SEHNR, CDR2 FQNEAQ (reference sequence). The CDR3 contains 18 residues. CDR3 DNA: TGTTCCAGCAGCTTAGTACGAGCGGGGGTGGAGTCACCCGGGGAGCTGTTTTTT. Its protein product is CSSSLVRAGVESPGELFF.